Shown below are 29 T cell receptor beta chains from a single sample sequenced in a study of T cell responses to AZD1222 COVID-19 vaccine. TCRdb's copy holds only in-frame clones and misses some; the assay was immunoSEQ multiplex PCR. The sample includes approximately 110,000 clones, approximately 88% of them seen just once. This material consisted of peripheral blood, taken on day 0 of AZD1222 vaccination. These receptors originate from an adult in good health.

The chain joins TRBV7-2 to TRBJ2-1; 9 bases align to TRBD2. Trimming cost V 3 bases and J 5 bases; bases outside gene matches: 5. CDR3 size: 15 residues. The germline CDR1 and CDR2 sequences are SGHTA and FQGNSA. CDR3: CASSFRSGGDNEQFF. The CDR3 DNA reads as TGTGCCAGCAGCTTCCGTAGCGGGGGCGACAATGAGCAGTTCTTC.

V gene TRBV14 combines with J gene TRBJ1-6; 11 nucleotides match TRBD1. This CDR3 comprises 15 residues. Germline V lookup: CDR1 SGHDN, CDR2 FVKESK. Trimming at V came to 5 bases and at J to 8 bases, leaving 5 bases not matched to a gene. The CDR3 bases are TGTGCCAGCAGCACAGGACAGGGGGCTTATTCACCCCTCCACTTT. Protein sequence: CASSTGQGAYSPLHF.

The chain carries TRBV4-1 and TRBJ1-1, with a weak D call TRBD1 (6 bases). Deletions cut 4 bases from V and 4 bases from J, with 10 bases between. CDR3 length: 13 amino acids. Germline values: CDR1 MGHRA, CDR2 YSYEKL. For the CDR3, the DNA is TGCGCCAGCAGCCGATCGACAGGCACTGAAGCTTTCTTT. Amino acid sequence: CASSRSTGTEAFF.

This chain's CDR3 is CAVRRRAPDQPQHF. CDR3 coding DNA: TGTGCCGTCCGCCGGCGGGCCCCTGATCAGCCCCAGCATTTT. The V gene is TRBV6-6, the J gene TRBJ1-5; D not resolved. V was pared by 11 bases and J by 5 bases, with 19 bases between. CDR3 size: 14 residues. The germline V gene has CDR1 MNHNY and CDR2 SVGAGI (reference sequence).

The chain recombines TRBV29-1 with TRBJ2-3, with D hard to call. V lost 4 bases and J lost 2, with 10 bases in between. The germline gives CDR1 SQVTM, CDR2 ANQGSEA. The CDR3 is made up of 13 amino acids. Written as DNA, the CDR3 is TGCAGCGTTGTACGGAGCATCACAGATACGCAGTATTTT. Its translation is CSVVRSITDTQYF.

This chain connects TRBV3-1 (or the pseudogene TRBV3-2) to TRBJ2-1; 7 bases map to TRBD2. This CDR3 is 15 amino acids long. Germline values: CDR1 LGHDT, CDR2 YNNKEL (reference sequence). The V segment lost 5 bases and the J segment 8 bases; nucleotides outside the gene matches: 12. The CDR3 region is CASSSRGRAVYEQFF. CDR3 nucleotide sequence: TGTGCCAGCAGCTCTCGAGGGAGGGCCGTCTATGAGCAGTTCTTC.

This chain joins TRBV11-2 and TRBJ2-7; D is perhaps TRBD1 (6 bases). The CDR3 contains 11 residues. Deletions cut 2 bases from V and 7 bases from J, with 6 bases between. CDR1 is SGHAT and CDR2 is FQNNGV in the germline V gene. CDR3 bases: TGTGCCAGCAGCTTAACAGGGGAGCAGTACTTC. It is translated as CASSLTGEQYF.

The rearrangement links TRBV30 to TRBJ2-5; tentatively, D is TRBD1 or TRBD2 (5 bases each). Germline-derived CDR1 and CDR2 are GTSNPN and SVGIG (reference sequence). The length of the CDR3 is 15 residues. The V end was cut by 2 bases, the J end by 0 bases, with 13 bases between. CDR3 protein: CAWSFGAQYQETQYF. The CDR3 coding sequence is TGTGCCTGGAGTTTCGGGGCTCAGTACCAAGAGACCCAGTACTTC.

CDR3 region: CASSGVRETQYF. CDR3 nucleotide sequence: TGTGCCAGCAGCGGGGTTAGAGAGACCCAGTACTTC. The chain links TRBV28 to TRBJ2-5; a weak D match, TRBD2 (5 bases). The germline V and J ends were trimmed by 6 bases and 4 bases, with 9 bases remaining between them. This CDR3 comprises 12 residues. Germline V lookup: CDR1 MDHEN, CDR2 SYDVKM.

V and J are TRBV28 and TRBJ1-2, with TRBD1 identical over 8 bases. V trimming: 6 bases; J trimming: 2 bases; junction bases outside the gene matches: 8. This CDR3 spans 15 amino acids. In germline, CDR1 is MDHEN, CDR2 SYDVKM. The CDR3 spells CASRTAGQANYGYTF. The DNA for the CDR3 is TGTGCCAGCAGGACTGCGGGACAGGCAAACTATGGCTACACCTTC.

The gene calls are TRBV12-3 or TRBV12-4 and TRBJ1-3; D remains unclear. The CDR3 spans 12 residues. Between the trimmed V and J ends, which lost 5 bases and 4 bases, there was a span of 6 bases. The CDR3 DNA reads as TGTGCCAGCAGTATTGCGGGAAACACCATATATTTT. This translates into CASSIAGNTIYF.

This clone was observed once. V is TRBV18 and J is TRBJ2-7; no reliable D call. Germline assignment: CDR1 KGHSH and CDR2 LQKENI. This CDR3 contains 14 residues. Trimming stripped 6 bases from V and 5 bases from J, with 17 bases between. In DNA, the CDR3 is TGTGCCAGCTCCCCCGGTCCTAGTCGACACGAGCAGTACTTC. It specifies CASSPGPSRHEQYF. The full variable domain, its missing parts supplied by reference TRBV18 and TRBJ2-7, is NAGVMQNPRHLVRRRGQEARLRCSPMKGHSHVYWYRQLPEEGLKFMVYLQKENIIDESGMPKERFSAEFPKEGPSILRIQQVVRGDSAAYFCASSPGPSRHEQYFGPGTRLTVT.

The chain recombines TRBV7-2 with TRBJ1-2; D is unresolved. Germline-derived CDR1 and CDR2 are SGHTA and FQGNSA. Trimming left V 3 bases short and J 5 bases short, with 13 bases between. The CDR3 sequence is 14 residues long. The chain's CDR3 is CASSFRDAIYGYTF. The CDR3 coding sequence is TGTGCCAGCAGCTTTCGAGACGCTATTTATGGCTACACCTTC.

The chain has TRBV6-5 and TRBJ2-2; D may match TRBD1 or TRBD2 (5 bases each). The CDR3 runs 15 residues. The V and J ends lost 6 bases and 2 bases respectively, with 13 bases between them. From germline, CDR1 is MNHEY and CDR2 SVGAGI. The CDR3 sequence: CASSHWGSNTGELFF. The CDR3 nucleotides are TGTGCCAGCAGCCACTGGGGGAGTAACACCGGGGAGCTGTTTTTT.

The chain carries TRBV30 and TRBJ2-2, with D hard to call. The germline gives CDR1 GTSNPN, CDR2 SVGIG (reference sequence). Trimming stripped 2 bases from V and 5 bases from J, with 9 bases between. This CDR3 has 13 amino acids. The CDR3 sequence: CAWSPQATGELFF. The CDR3 DNA reads TGTGCCTGGAGTCCTCAGGCAACCGGGGAGCTGTTTTTT.

The rearrangement joins TRBV29-1 to TRBJ2-3, with 7 bases matching TRBD2. This CDR3 comprises 12 residues. V gave up 8 bases and J gave up 4 bases; unmatched junction bases: 6. Germline CDR1 SQVTM, CDR2 ANQGSEA. In DNA form, the CDR3 reads TGCAGCAAAGGTAGCGGGCCAGATACGCAGTATTTT. Its translation: CSKGSGPDTQYF.

A single count supports this clone. The rearrangement links TRBV28 to TRBJ2-7; the D gene is possibly TRBD1 (6 bases). Germline loops: CDR1 MDHEN, CDR2 SYDVKM. CDR3 length: 14 residues. V shed 6 bases and J shed 2 bases, with 14 bases lying between them. CDR3 nucleotide sequence: TGTGCCAGCAGGCCCCTTGGGACAACCTACGAGCAGTACTTC. As protein: CASRPLGTTYEQYF.

This sequence joins TRBV9 and TRBJ1-2; D gene unclear. The length of the CDR3 is 11 residues. From germline, CDR1 is SGDLS and CDR2 YYNGEE. Trimming pared 3 bases from V and 8 bases from J, leaving 8 bases between. For the CDR3, the DNA is TGTGCCAGCAGCGCCCCTGGGGGCTACACCTTC. Protein sequence: CASSAPGGYTF.

The rearrangement links TRBV6-5 to TRBJ1-3, with D possibly being TRBD1 (6 bases). Germline-derived CDR1 and CDR2 are MNHEY and SVGAGI. The CDR3 has 15 residues. V gave up 4 bases and J gave up 5 bases, with 15 bases separating them. The CDR3 sequence is CASSLYRDLRNTIYF. The CDR3 coding sequence is TGTGCCAGCAGTTTGTACAGGGATCTTAGAAACACCATATATTTT.

V gene TRBV28 combines with J gene TRBJ1-5; 8 bases fit TRBD1. Germline CDR1 reads MDHEN; CDR2 reads SYDVKM. The CDR3 covers 16 residues. J gave up 8 bases and V 2 bases, and 11 bases lay outside the gene matches. The CDR3 nucleotides read TGTGCCAGCAGTTTAGACACCGGGACAGGAGAGGAGCCCCAGCATTTT. It specifies CASSLDTGTGEEPQHF. The full variable domain, completed using reference TRBV28 and TRBJ1-5, is DVKVTQSSRYLVKRTGEKVFLECVQDMDHENMFWYRQDPGLGLRLIYFSYDVKMKEKGDIPEGYSVSREKKERFSLILESASTNQTSMYLCASSLDTGTGEEPQHFGDGTRLSIL.

This clone was recorded at least ten times. The chain employs TRBV7-2 and TRBJ2-7; unclear D gene. The CDR3 covers 15 residues. V gave up 2 bases and J gave up 2 bases, with 13 bases separating them. CDR1 and CDR2 from the germline V gene are SGHTA and FQGNSA. This chain's CDR3 is CASSLSEYLAYEQYF. The CDR3 DNA follows: TGTGCCAGCAGCTTAAGTGAATACTTGGCCTACGAGCAGTACTTC. The whole variable domain, remainder taken from reference TRBV7-2 and TRBJ2-7, is GAGVSQSPSNKVTEKGKDVELRCDPISGHTALYWYRQSLGQGLEFLIYFQGNSAPDKSGLPSDRFSAERTGGSVSTLTIQRTQQEDSAVYLCASSLSEYLAYEQYFGPGTRLTVT.

The CDR3 reads CASSARLSGGPRETQYF. For the CDR3, the DNA is TGTGCCAGCAGCGCCCGCCTAAGTGGGGGGCCGAGGGAGACCCAGTACTTC. The chain is built from TRBV9 and TRBJ2-5; D could derive from TRBD1 or TRBD2 (6 bases each). CDR1 is SGDLS, CDR2 YYNGEE, per germline. Trimming pared 3 bases from V and 5 bases from J, leaving 23 bases between. The CDR3 covers 17 residues.

The rearrangement joins TRBV18 to TRBJ1-6; 11 positions agree with TRBD1. Losses at the gene ends were 5 bases for V and 5 bases for J; bases not matched to a gene: 5. The CDR3 is 16 amino acids. Germline CDR1 and CDR2: KGHSH and LQKENI. The CDR3 here is CASSGGTGGNNSPLHF. The CDR3, as DNA: TGTGCCAGCTCAGGCGGGACAGGGGGGAATAATTCACCCCTCCACTTT.

The chain has TRBV12-3 or TRBV12-4 and TRBJ1-5; D unresolved. V was cut by 6 bases and J by 4 bases, with 7 bases left in between. This CDR3 is 12 amino acids long. This chain's CDR3 is CASRKPNQPQHF. As DNA, the CDR3 is TGTGCCAGCAGAAAACCGAATCAGCCCCAGCATTTT.

V and J are TRBV10-3 and TRBJ1-5; tentative D call: TRBD1 (6 bases). The CDR3 spans 15 residues. V was clipped by 0 bases and J by 3 bases, with 9 bases between them. The germline CDR1 and CDR2 sequences are ENHRY and SYGVKD. CDR3 in amino acids: CAISESGQNNQPQHF. The CDR3 DNA follows: TGTGCCATCAGTGAGTCCGGACAGAACAATCAGCCCCAGCATTTT.

This chain links TRBV7-3 with TRBJ2-3; D perhaps matches TRBD1 (7 bases). The CDR3 has 16 residues. V was shortened by 1 base and J by 5 bases, with 16 bases between the two germline ends. CDR1 is SGHTA, CDR2 FQGTGA, per germline. CDR3 sequence (DNA): TGTGCCAGCAGCTTAAATGGAGGGGGCCGCGAAGATACGCAGTATTTT. The encoded protein is CASSLNGGGREDTQYF.

V usage is TRBV29-1 and J usage is TRBJ2-2; a possible D gene is TRBD1 (6 bases). Trimming removed 7 bases at V and 0 bases at J, with 9 bases between. The CDR3 runs to 13 residues. CDR1 SQVTM and CDR2 ANQGSEA come from the germline V gene. The DNA of the CDR3 is TGCAGCGCGTGGACAGCGAACACCGGGGAGCTGTTTTTT. Its protein is CSAWTANTGELFF.

The J gene is TRBJ2-7, the V gene TRBV6-5; 11 bases are a match to TRBD2. The junction had 5 bases not matched to a gene; V was cut back by 7 bases and J by 3 bases. Per germline, CDR1 MNHEY and CDR2 SVGAGI. This CDR3 is built from 14 residues. The CDR3 here is CASKLAGVLYEQYF. The CDR3 DNA follows: TGTGCCAGCAAACTAGCGGGAGTTCTCTACGAGCAGTACTTC.

This clone was observed a handful of times. The gene calls are TRBV19 and TRBJ1-6; D ambiguous. V was cut by 4 bases and J by 9 bases, with 25 bases left in between. CDR3 length: 18 amino acids. Germline V gene lookup returns CDR1 LNHDA and CDR2 SQIVND (reference sequence). CDR3 nucleotides: TGTGCCAGTAGTACACCTGATACCGGATTTTTGTACGGTTCACCCCTCCACTTT. Translating it yields CASSTPDTGFLYGSPLHF.